This entry concerns a single TCR beta chain. The antigen remains unidentified. Between the trimmed V and J ends, which lost 11 bases and 4 bases, there was a span of 24 bases. CDR3 length: 16 amino acids. CDR1 and CDR2 from the germline V gene are SGHAT and FQDESV (reference sequence). The entry originates in a study of tumor and adjacent non-tumor tissue in lung cancer. Regarding the study as a whole: Compared with tumor, normal lung showed significantly lower TCR diversity.

The library came from three nested PCR rounds adapted from ARM-PCR protocols. TCRdb recomputed calls from the multiplex PCR reads with MiXCR, one row per CDR3 protein. The sample holds about 44,000 distinct CDR3 sequences, more than 55% seen once. RNA was extracted from bulk tissue without any cell sorting. More than 3 cm separated this lung sample from the edge of the tumor. This sequence was found in a woman between 65 and 79 years old with non-small cell lung cancer. The specimen was distant non-tumor lung tissue. This chain connects TRBV11-1 to TRBJ2-1, with a possible D match to TRBD2 (6 bases). The CDR3 reads CAGSLAQAGLYNEQFF. The DNA of the CDR3 is TGTGCCGGAAGCTTAGCCCAAGCGGGCCTGTACAATGAGCAGTTCTTC.